This TCR beta chain was retrieved from a study of preoperative IRX-2 immunotherapy in early breast cancer. Profiled with immunoSEQ multiplex PCR; TCRdb holds only in-frame clones, not every one. This table holds about 28,000 clones, about four fifths found once. Treatment reported: preoperative locoregional IRX-2 cytokine immunotherapy. This phase Ib study tested locoregional IRX-2 cytokine immunotherapy given before surgery. Germline trimming cut 4 bases from V and 5 bases from J; bases unmatched to any gene: 8. This CDR3 has 15 residues. V usage is TRBV7-1 and J usage is TRBJ2-1; 7 nucleotides align to TRBD1. TRBV7-1 is an ORF for which the function is uncertain. This TCR came from a human donor with breast cancer. Sample collection was performed from a patient treated with IRX-2 immunotherapy. The CDR3 sequence: CASSLDRVGNNEQFF. The CDR3, as DNA: TGTGCCAGCAGCTTAGACAGGGTTGGGAACAATGAGCAGTTCTTC.